This T cell receptor beta chain emerged from a study of circulating CD8 cells and anti-PD-1 response in melanoma. In the study overall: Treatment was intravenous nivolumab at 3 mg/kg every 2 weeks.

This CDR3 comprises 12 residues. CDR1 is SGHDN, CDR2 FVKESK, per germline. With 0 bases removed from V and 3 bases from J, the gap between germline ends came to 3 bases. TCR libraries were prepared from around 15 ng of total RNA with the QIAseq Immune Repertoire TCR panel. TCRdb recomputed calls from the reads with MiXCR, one row per CDR3 protein. The sample yields 400 to 550 distinct CDR3 sequences, about 8% seen once. In regard to this clonotype: Its antigen is not identified.

Live CD3+CD8+TCRalphabeta+ cells were sorted into four subsets by PD-1 and/or TIGIT. Study findings and constraints: Published repertoire comparisons used only baseline and M1 samples from a small cohort with few responders. DNEG was most diverse; TIGIT repertoires were least diverse. At M1, fewer than 8% of TRB clonotypes appeared in multiple subsets.

This chain connects TRBV14 to TRBJ2-7; D is ambiguous. The origin of this receptor is a human donor with melanoma. This specimen consisted of CD8+ T cells from PBMCs, obtained at baseline or after one month of anti-PD-1 therapy (not recorded which). CDR3 in amino acids: CASSQEGYEQYF. The CDR3 DNA is TGTGCCAGCAGCCAAGAGGGCTACGAGCAGTACTTC. Filled out from reference TRBV14 and TRBJ2-7, the complete variable domain reads EAGVTQFPSHSVIEKGQTVTLRCDPISGHDNLYWYRRVMGKEIKFLLHFVKESKQDESGMPNNRFLAERTGGTYSTLKVQPAELEDSGVYFCASSQEGYEQYFGPGTRLTVT.